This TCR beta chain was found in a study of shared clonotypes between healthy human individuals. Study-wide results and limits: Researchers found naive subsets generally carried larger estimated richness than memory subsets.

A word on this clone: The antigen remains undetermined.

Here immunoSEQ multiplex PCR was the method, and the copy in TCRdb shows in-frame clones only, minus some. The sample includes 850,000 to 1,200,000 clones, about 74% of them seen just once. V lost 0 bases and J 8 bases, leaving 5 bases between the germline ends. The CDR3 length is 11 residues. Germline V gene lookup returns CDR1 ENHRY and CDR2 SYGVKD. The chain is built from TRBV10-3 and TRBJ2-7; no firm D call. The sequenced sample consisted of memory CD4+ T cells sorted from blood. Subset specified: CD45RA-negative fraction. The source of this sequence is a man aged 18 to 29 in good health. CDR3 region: CAISESTKQYF. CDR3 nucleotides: TGTGCCATCAGTGAGTCTACAAAGCAGTACTTC.